These 8 T cell receptor beta chains share one sample of origin, sequenced in a study of breast tumors, draining lymph nodes, adjacent tissues. TCRdb called the multiplex PCR reads again in MiXCR, with one record for every CDR3 protein. Of tens of thousands of distinct CDR3 sequences in the sample, about 40% were seen once. Sequenced sample: breast tumor tissue. Every receptor here comes from a female donor with breast cancer. Some clones in this sample may be carry-over from other donors' samples.

The V and J genes are TRBV7-9 and TRBJ2-3; 11 bases align to TRBD2. The V gene's germline CDR1 is SEHNR and CDR2 FQNEAQ (reference sequence). V was clipped by 5 bases and J by 11 bases; unmatched bases: 12. This CDR3 is built from 15 residues. In DNA, the CDR3 is TGTGCCAGCAGCCCACTACTAGCGGGAGTAGGCGAGCAGTATTTT. It specifies CASSPLLAGVGEQYF.

This clonotype appeared many times. The chain couples TRBV4-3 to TRBJ2-5; TRBD1 matches at 11 bases. J lost 5 bases, V lost 8 bases, and 4 bases had no gene match. Germline V CDR1 and CDR2: LGHNA, YSLEER. The CDR3 totals 13 residues. The CDR3, as DNA: TGCGCCAGCGGCCGGGACAGGGGGGAGACCCAGTACTTC. It encodes CASGRDRGETQYF.

The chain is built from TRBV6-2 or TRBV6-3 and TRBJ2-7; a weak D match, TRBD1 (5 bases). Germline V gene sequence: CDR1 MNHEY, CDR2 SVGEGT. The CDR3 has 18 residues. Trimming left V 5 bases short and J 4 bases short, with 27 bases between. The CDR3 DNA reads TGTGCCAGCAGTCACAAGATCAGGGTCTTCCCCCCCCAATACGAGCAGTACTTC. Amino acid sequence: CASSHKIRVFPPQYEQYF.

The chain recombines TRBV11-2 with TRBJ1-5; D possibly corresponds to TRBD1 (6 bases). Germline CDR1 is SGHAT and CDR2 is FQNNGV. The V end was cut by 3 bases, the J end by 4 bases, with 13 bases between. The CDR3 loop spans 15 amino acids. This CDR3 reads CASSFAGTPNQPQHF. The CDR3 DNA reads TGTGCCAGCAGCTTCGCCGGGACACCTAATCAGCCCCAGCATTTT.

At least ten counts were recorded for this clonotype. The CDR3 region is CASSLSLRETQYF. The CDR3 DNA reads TGTGCCAGCAGCTTGAGTCTACGGGAGACCCAGTACTTC. The chain joins TRBV7-2 to TRBJ2-5, with no clear D. This CDR3 comprises 13 residues. Deletions cut 3 bases from V and 5 bases from J, with 10 bases between. Germline V gene data show CDR1 as SGHTA and CDR2 as FQGNSA. Full variable domain (outside the CDR3, taken from reference TRBV7-2 and TRBJ2-5): GAGVSQSPSNKVTEKGKDVELRCDPISGHTALYWYRQSLGQGLEFLIYFQGNSAPDKSGLPSDRFSAERTGGSVSTLTIQRTQQEDSAVYLCASSLSLRETQYFGPGTRLLVL.

This clonotype was counted at least ten times. The chain links TRBV3-1 to TRBJ1-5; D possibly corresponds to TRBD1 (5 bases). This CDR3 has 16 residues. V was cut by 1 base and J by 2 bases, with 12 bases left in between. In germline, CDR1 is LGHDT, CDR2 YNNKEL (reference sequence). The CDR3 DNA reads TGTGCCAGCAGCCAAGCGGGGGGTTATGGCAATCAGCCCCAGCATTTT. Its translation: CASSQAGGYGNQPQHF.

This clonotype was counted many times. V and J are TRBV3-1 and TRBJ2-5; possibly TRBD1 or TRBD2 for D (5 bases each). The CDR3 covers 14 residues. Germline CDR1 reads LGHDT; CDR2 reads YNNKEL (reference sequence). V was clipped by 10 bases and J by 5 bases, with 20 bases between them. The CDR3 loop is CAISNGAARETQYF. CDR3 nucleotide sequence: TGTGCCATCTCGAACGGGGCGGCGAGGGAGACCCAGTACTTC.

This clonotype was counted at least ten times. The junction does not match germline at one end; this may be a read error. This chain links TRBV7-9 with TRBJ2-3; TRBD2 agrees at 12 bases. The length of the CDR3 is 14 residues. The germline V gene encodes CDR1 SEHNR and CDR2 FQNEAQ (reference sequence). CDR3 sequence reads: CASSLAGGTNTQYF. The CDR3 nucleotides are TGTGCCAGCAGCCTAGCGGGAGGGACGAATACGCAGTATTTT.